Described below is a single T cell receptor (beta chain) sequence and its context. This sample was taken from a study of blood T cell repertoires in COVID-19. Across the whole study: Sites in the United States, Italy and Spain provided acute and convalescent COVID-19 samples. PBMCs, B-cell-depleted T cells, or T cells were the source of the cDNA or gDNA that made up the material.

Authors' analysis steps: How many nucleated cells were present was estimated from reference gene primer amplification. Sequenced by immunoSEQ multiplex PCR; TCRdb stores in-frame clones only, minus some. Clonal size and the V and J genes are those of that table, whereas D and trimming came from the DNA. The sample consists of 200,000 to 250,000 clones, approximately 80% of them appearing once. The sample taken for sequencing was PBMCs or T cells enriched from blood (not recorded which). The origin of this receptor is a man in his 60s who had recovered from COVID-19.

The CDR3 loop reads CATSGLTSGGFDTQYF. The CDR3 DNA reads TGTGCCACCAGTGGCCTGACTAGCGGGGGTTTTGATACGCAGTATTTT. This rearrangement joins TRBV24-1 to TRBJ2-3; 12 positions agree with TRBD2. This CDR3 is 16 amino acids long. The trim removed 5 bases at V and 6 bases at J, leaving 8 bases unmatched. Germline V CDR1 and CDR2: KGHDR, SFDVKD.